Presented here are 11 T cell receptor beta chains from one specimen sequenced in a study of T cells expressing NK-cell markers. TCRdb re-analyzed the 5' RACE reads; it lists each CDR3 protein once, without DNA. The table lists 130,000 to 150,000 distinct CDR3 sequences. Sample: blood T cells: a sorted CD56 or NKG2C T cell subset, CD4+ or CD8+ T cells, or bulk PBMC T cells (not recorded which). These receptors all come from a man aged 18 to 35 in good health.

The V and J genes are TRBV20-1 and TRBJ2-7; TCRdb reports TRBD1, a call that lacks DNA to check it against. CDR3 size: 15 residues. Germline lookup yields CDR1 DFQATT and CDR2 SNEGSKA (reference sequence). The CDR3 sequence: CSATNSQRANYEQYF.

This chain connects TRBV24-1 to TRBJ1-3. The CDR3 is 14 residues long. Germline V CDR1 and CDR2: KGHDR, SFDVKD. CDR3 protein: CATSDDSSGNTIYF.

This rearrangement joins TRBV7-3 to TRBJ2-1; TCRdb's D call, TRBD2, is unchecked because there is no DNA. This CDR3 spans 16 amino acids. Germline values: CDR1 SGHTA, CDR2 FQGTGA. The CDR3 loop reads CASSSHLAGNYNEQFF.

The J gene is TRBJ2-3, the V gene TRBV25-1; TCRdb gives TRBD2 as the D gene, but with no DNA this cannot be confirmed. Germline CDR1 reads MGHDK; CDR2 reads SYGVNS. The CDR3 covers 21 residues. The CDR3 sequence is CASSGTNGTSGSVFRTDTQYF.

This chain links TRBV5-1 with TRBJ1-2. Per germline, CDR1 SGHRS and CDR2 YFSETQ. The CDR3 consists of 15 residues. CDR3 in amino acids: CASSLGPSSLYGYTF.

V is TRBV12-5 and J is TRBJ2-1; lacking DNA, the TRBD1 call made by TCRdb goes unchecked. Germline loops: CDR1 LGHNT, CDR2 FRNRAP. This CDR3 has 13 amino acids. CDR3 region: CASGPGGFNEQFF.

CDR3: CASSMLAGDNEQFF. The chain links TRBV19 to TRBJ2-1; TCRdb's assignment of TRBD2 cannot be checked, as there is no DNA. CDR1 LNHDA and CDR2 SQIVND come from the germline V gene (reference sequence). The CDR3 sequence is 14 residues long. Filled out from reference TRBV19 and TRBJ2-1, the complete variable domain reads DGGITQSPKYLFRKEGQNVTLSCEQNLNHDAMYWYRQDPGQGLRLIYYSQIVNDFQKGDIAEGYSVSREKKESFPLTVTSAQKNPTAFYLCASSMLAGDNEQFFGPGTRLTVL.

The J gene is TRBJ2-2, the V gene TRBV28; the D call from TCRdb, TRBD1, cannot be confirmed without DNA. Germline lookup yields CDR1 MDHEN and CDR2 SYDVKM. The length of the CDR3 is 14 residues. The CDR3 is CASSFGTATGELFF.

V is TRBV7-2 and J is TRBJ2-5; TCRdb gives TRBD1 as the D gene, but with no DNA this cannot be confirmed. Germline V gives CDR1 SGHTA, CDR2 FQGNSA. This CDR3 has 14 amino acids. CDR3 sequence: CASSSGQGAETQYF. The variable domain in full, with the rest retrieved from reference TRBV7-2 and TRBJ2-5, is GAGVSQSPSNKVTEKGKDVELRCDPISGHTALYWYRQSLGQGLEFLIYFQGNSAPDKSGLPSDRFSAERTGGSVSTLTIQRTQQEDSAVYLCASSSGQGAETQYFGPGTRLLVL.

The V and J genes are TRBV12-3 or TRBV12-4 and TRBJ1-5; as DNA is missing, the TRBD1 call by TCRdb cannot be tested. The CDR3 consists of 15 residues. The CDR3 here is CASSPGGYSNQPQHF.

The CDR3 reads CASSLAGQGVPEAFF. The chain links TRBV5-5 to TRBJ1-1; TCRdb indicates TRBD1, and absent DNA this call remains unverified. This CDR3 is 15 amino acids long. Germline loops: CDR1 SGHKS, CDR2 YYEKEE (reference sequence).